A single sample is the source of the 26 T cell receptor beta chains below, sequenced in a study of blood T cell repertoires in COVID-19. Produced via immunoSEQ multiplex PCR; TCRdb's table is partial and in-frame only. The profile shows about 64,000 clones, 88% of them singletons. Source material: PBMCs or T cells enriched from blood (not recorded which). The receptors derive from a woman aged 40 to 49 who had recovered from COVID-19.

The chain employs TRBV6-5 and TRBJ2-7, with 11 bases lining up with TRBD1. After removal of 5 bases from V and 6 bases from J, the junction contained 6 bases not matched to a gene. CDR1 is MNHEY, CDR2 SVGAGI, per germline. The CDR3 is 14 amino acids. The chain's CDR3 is CASSRDRGLSEQYF. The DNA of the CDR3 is TGTGCCAGCAGTCGGGACAGGGGGTTAAGCGAGCAGTACTTC.

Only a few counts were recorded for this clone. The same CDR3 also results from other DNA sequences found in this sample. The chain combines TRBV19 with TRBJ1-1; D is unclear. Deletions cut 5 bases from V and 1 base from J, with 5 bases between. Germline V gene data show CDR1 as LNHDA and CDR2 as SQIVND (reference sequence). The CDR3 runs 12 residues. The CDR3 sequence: CASSPGNTEAFF. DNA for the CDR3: TGTGCCAGTAGTCCCGGGAACACTGAAGCTTTCTTT.

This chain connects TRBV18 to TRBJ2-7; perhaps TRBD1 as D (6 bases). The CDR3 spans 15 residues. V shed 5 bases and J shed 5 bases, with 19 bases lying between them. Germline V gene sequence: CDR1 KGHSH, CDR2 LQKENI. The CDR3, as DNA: TGTGCCAGCTCAGGGGGATATACAGGGTGGGACGAGCAGTACTTC. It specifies CASSGGYTGWDEQYF.

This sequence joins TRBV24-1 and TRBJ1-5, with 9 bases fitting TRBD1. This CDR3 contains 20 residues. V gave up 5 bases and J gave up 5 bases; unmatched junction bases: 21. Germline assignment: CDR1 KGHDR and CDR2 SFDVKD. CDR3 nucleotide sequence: TGTGCCACCAGTGCCAAGGAGGAGAGGACAGGGGCGATGGGGGATCAGCCCCAGCATTTT. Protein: CATSAKEERTGAMGDQPQHF.

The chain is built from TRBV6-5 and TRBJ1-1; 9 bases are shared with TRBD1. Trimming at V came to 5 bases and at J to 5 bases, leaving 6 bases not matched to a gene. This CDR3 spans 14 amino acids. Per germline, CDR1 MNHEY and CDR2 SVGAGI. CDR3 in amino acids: CASSPDRGGTEAFF. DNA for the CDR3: TGTGCCAGCAGTCCGGACAGGGGTGGGACTGAAGCTTTCTTT.

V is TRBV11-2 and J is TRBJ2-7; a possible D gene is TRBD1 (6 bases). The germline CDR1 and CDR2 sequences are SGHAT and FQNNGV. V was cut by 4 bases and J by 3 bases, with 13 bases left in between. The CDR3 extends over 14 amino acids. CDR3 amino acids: CASSYLGGVYEQYF. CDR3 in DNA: TGTGCCAGCAGCTACCTAGGGGGAGTCTACGAGCAGTACTTC.

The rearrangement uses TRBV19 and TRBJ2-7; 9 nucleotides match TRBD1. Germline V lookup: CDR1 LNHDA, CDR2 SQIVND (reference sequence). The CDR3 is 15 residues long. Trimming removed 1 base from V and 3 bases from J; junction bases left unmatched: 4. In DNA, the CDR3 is TGTGCCAGTAGTATAGGGGGACAGGGATTCTACGAGCAGTACTTC. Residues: CASSIGGQGFYEQYF.

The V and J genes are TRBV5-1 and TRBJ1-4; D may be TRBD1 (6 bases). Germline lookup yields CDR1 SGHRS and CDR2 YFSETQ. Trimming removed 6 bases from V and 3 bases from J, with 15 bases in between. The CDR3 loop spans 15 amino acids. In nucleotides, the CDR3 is TGCGCCAGCAAACAAACAGGGCCTGCTAATGAAAAACTGTTTTTT. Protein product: CASKQTGPANEKLFF.

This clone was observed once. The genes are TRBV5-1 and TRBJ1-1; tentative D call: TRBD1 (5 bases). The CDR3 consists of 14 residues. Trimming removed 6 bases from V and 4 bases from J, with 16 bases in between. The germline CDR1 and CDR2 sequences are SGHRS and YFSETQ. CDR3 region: CASIAIPGGTEAFF. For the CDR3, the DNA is TGCGCCAGCATTGCCATACCGGGGGGCACTGAAGCTTTCTTT.

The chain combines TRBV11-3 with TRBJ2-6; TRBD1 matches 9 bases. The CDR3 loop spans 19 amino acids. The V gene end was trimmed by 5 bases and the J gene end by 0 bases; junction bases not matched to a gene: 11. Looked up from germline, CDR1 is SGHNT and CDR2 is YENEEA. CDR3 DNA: TGTGCCAGCAGCCCCCGGGACAGGGCAGTTGCCTCTGGGGCCAACGTCCTGACTTTC. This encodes CASSPRDRAVASGANVLTF.

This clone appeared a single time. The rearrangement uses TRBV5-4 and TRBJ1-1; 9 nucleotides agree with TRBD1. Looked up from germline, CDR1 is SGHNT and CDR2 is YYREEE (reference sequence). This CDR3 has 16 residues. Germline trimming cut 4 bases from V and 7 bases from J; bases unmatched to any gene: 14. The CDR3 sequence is CASSPRITGGVDEAFF. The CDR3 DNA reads TGTGCCAGCAGCCCAAGGATCACAGGGGGCGTTGATGAAGCTTTCTTT.

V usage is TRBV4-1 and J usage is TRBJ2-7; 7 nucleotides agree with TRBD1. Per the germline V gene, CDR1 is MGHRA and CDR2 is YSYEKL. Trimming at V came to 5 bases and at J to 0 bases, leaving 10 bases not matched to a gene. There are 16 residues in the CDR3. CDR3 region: CASSSPGQLSSYEQYF. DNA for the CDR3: TGCGCCAGCAGCTCTCCGGGACAGCTTAGCTCCTACGAGCAGTACTTC.

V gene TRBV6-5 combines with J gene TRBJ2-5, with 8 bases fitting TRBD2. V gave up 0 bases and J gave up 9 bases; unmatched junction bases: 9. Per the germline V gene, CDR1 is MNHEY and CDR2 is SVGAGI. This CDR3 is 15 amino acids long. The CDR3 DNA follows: TGTGCCAGCAGTTACTCCGGGGGGGGCCAAGGGGCCCAGTACTTC. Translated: CASSYSGGGQGAQYF.

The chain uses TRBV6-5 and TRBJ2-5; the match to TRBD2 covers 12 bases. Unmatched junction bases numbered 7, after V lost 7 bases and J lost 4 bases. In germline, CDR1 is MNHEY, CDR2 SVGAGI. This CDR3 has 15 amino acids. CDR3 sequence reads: CASIWTSGVLETQYF. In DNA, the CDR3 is TGTGCCAGCATCTGGACTAGCGGGGTGTTAGAGACCCAGTACTTC.

The CDR3 DNA reads TGTGCCAGCAGCTTAAAGGACAGGGTCGTCCCAGATACGCAGTATTTT. Its translation is CASSLKDRVVPDTQYF. The chain joins TRBV7-2 to TRBJ2-3; 8 bases match TRBD1. V gave up 2 bases and J gave up 4 bases; unmatched junction bases: 8. Germline V gene lookup returns CDR1 SGHTA and CDR2 FQGNSA. This CDR3 comprises 16 residues.

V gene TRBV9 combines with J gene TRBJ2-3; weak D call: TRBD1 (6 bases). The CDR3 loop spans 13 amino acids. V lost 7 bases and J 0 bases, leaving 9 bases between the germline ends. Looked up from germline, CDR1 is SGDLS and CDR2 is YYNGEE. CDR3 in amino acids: CASQGSSTDTQYF. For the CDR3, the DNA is TGTGCCAGCCAGGGGTCTAGCACAGATACGCAGTATTTT.

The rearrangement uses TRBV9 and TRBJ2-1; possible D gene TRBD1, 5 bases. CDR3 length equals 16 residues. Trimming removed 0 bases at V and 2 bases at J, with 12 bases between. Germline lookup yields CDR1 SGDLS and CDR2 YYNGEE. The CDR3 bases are TGTGCCAGCAGCGTAGAGGGGTATGCTGCCTACAATGAGCAGTTCTTC. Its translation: CASSVEGYAAYNEQFF.

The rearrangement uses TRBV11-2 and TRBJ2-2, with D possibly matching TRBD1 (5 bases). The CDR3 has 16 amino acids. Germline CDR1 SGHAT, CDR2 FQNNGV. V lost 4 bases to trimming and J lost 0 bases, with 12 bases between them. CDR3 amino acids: CASSSTVGPNTGELFF. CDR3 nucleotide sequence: TGTGCCAGCAGCTCGACAGTCGGCCCGAACACCGGGGAGCTGTTTTTT.

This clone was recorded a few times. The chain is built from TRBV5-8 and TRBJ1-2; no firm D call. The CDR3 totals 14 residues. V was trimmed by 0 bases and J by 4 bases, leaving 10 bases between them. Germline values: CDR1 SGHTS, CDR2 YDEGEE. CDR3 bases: TGTGCCAGCAGCTTGGATCGGGGAGCCTATGGCTACACCTTC. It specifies CASSLDRGAYGYTF.

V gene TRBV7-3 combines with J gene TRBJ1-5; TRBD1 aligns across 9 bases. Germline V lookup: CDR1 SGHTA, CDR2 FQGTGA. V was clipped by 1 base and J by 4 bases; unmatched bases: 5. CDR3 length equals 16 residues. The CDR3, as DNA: TGTGCCAGCAGCTTAATGACCGGGACAGGGAATCAGCCCCAGCATTTT. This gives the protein CASSLMTGTGNQPQHF.

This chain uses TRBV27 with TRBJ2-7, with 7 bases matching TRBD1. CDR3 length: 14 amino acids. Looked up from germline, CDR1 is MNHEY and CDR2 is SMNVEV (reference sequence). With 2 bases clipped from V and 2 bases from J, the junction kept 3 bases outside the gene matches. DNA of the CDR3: TGTGCCAGCAGTTTAAGGGGACAGACCTACGAGCAGTACTTC. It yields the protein CASSLRGQTYEQYF.

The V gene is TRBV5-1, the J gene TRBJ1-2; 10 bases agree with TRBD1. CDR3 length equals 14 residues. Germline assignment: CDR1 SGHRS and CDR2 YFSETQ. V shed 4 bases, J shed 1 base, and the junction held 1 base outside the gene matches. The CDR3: CASSGDRGNYGYTF. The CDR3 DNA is TGCGCCAGCAGCGGGGACAGGGGTAACTATGGCTACACCTTC.

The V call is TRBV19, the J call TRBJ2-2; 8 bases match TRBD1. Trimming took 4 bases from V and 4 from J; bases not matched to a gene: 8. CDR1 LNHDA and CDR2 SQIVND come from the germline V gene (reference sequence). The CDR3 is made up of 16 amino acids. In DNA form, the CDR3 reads TGTGCCAGTAGTACCAGGACAGGGACCACCACCGGGGAGCTGTTTTTT. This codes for CASSTRTGTTTGELFF. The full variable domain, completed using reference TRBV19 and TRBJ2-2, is DGGITQSPKYLFRKEGQNVTLSCEQNLNHDAMYWYRQDPGQGLRLIYYSQIVNDFQKGDIAEGYSVSREKKESFPLTVTSAQKNPTAFYLCASSTRTGTTTGELFFGEGSRLTVL.

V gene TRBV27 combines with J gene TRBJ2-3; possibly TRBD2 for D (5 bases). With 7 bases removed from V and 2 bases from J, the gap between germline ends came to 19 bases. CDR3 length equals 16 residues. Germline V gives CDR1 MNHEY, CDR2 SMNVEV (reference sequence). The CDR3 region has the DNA TGTGCCAGCAATCCGCTCGAGGTGGGAGCCACAGATACGCAGTATTTT. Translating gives CASNPLEVGATDTQYF.

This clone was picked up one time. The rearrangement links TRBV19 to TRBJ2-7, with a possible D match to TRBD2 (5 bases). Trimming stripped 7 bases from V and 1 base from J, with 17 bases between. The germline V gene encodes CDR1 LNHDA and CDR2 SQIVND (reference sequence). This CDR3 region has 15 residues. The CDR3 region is CASNLGPGRSYEQYF. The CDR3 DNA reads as TGTGCCAGTAACCTAGGACCGGGAAGATCCTACGAGCAGTACTTC.

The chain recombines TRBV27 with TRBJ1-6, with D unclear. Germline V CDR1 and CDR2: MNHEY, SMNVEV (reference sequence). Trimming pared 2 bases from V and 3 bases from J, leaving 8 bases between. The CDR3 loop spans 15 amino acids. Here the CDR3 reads CASSLRLIYNSPLHF. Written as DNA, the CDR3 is TGTGCCAGCAGTTTAAGACTGATCTATAATTCACCCCTCCACTTT.